The 7 T cell receptor beta chains below come from one sample, sequenced in a study of neoadjuvant anti-PD-1 for oral cavity cancer. Repertoires were generated with immunoSEQ multiplex PCR, while TCRdb's copy carries only in-frame clones and drops some. The sample records tens of thousands of clones, approximately 85% being singletons. The time point here: after neoadjuvant nivolumab, at surgical resection. The sample in question was PBMCs, obtained after nivolumab (anti-PD-1) treatment. These receptors were obtained from a person aged 40 to 85 with oral cavity squamous cell carcinoma.

The chain's CDR3 is CAWTARTDPYEQYF. DNA of the CDR3: TGTGCCTGGACGGCCCGGACAGATCCCTACGAGCAGTACTTC. This chain joins TRBV30 and TRBJ2-7; tentatively, D is TRBD1 (6 bases). CDR3 length: 14 residues. The V gene's germline CDR1 is GTSNPN and CDR2 SVGIG (reference sequence). The V and J ends lost 4 bases and 2 bases respectively, with 15 bases between them.

As regards this clone: Additional DNA sequences in this sample encode the identical CDR3. V is TRBV11-2 and J is TRBJ2-7; D not certain. Trimming stripped 1 base from V and 3 bases from J, with 4 bases between. CDR3 length: 12 amino acids. CDR1 and CDR2 from the germline V gene are SGHAT and FQNNGV. The CDR3 nucleotides are TGTGCCAGCAGCTTAGGCAGCTACGAGCAGTACTTC. Residues: CASSLGSYEQYF.

In regard to this clone: Different DNA sequences within this sample yield the same CDR3. The rearrangement uses TRBV30 and TRBJ1-5; D is unresolved. This CDR3 has 13 residues. Trimming stripped 0 bases from V and 2 bases from J, with 5 bases between. Looked up from germline, CDR1 is GTSNPN and CDR2 is SVGIG (reference sequence). CDR3 protein: CAWSVSGNQPQHF. In nucleotides, the CDR3 is TGTGCCTGGAGTGTATCGGGCAATCAGCCCCAGCATTTT.

This chain connects TRBV6-6 to TRBJ2-7; a possible D gene is TRBD2 (6 bases). Germline assignment: CDR1 MNHNY and CDR2 SVGAGI (reference sequence). The V end lost 8 bases, the J end lost 2 bases, and 13 bases lay between the germline ends. The CDR3 has 13 residues. The CDR3 nucleotides are TGTGCCAGCCGTAGCGGCGCCGCCTACGAGCAGTACTTC. This gives the protein CASRSGAAYEQYF.

The gene calls are TRBV13 and TRBJ2-5; 9 bases are a match to TRBD1. CDR1 PRHDT and CDR2 FYEKMQ come from the germline V gene (reference sequence). The CDR3 totals 14 residues. V trimming: 5 bases; J trimming: 5 bases; junction bases outside the gene matches: 6. The CDR3 here is CASSVGQGRETQYF. In DNA, the CDR3 is TGTGCCAGCAGCGTGGGACAGGGAAGGGAGACCCAGTACTTC.

The chain is built from TRBV25-1 and TRBJ2-3; D call uncertain. CDR1 MGHDK and CDR2 SYGVNS come from the germline V gene. V dropped 1 base and J dropped 4 bases, with 12 bases sitting between them. The CDR3 runs to 15 residues. The CDR3 DNA reads TGTGCCAGCAGTGAATCAGTTGCACGGGCAGATACGCAGTATTTT. It encodes CASSESVARADTQYF.

The chain joins TRBV19 to TRBJ1-1; D gene unclear. Germline V lookup: CDR1 LNHDA, CDR2 SQIVND (reference sequence). The CDR3 covers 14 residues. With 3 bases removed from V and 4 bases from J, the gap between germline ends came to 12 bases. For the CDR3, the DNA is TGTGCCAGTAGTATCGGGCAGCAGTCCACTGAAGCTTTCTTT. Its translation is CASSIGQQSTEAFF.